The clone carrying this T cell receptor beta chain appeared once. Its antigen is undetermined. This sample is drawn from a study of shared clonotypes between healthy human individuals. Study-level results: Some naive CD4 clonotypes, roughly 4.7%, turned up in common across several donors.

The genomic DNA of each subset was split evenly across several immunoSEQ plates. For sorted subsets, approximately 200 ng DNA per replicate equaled around 30,000 T cell genomes. Produced via immunoSEQ multiplex PCR; TCRdb's table is partial and in-frame only. The sample consists of approximately 1.4 million clones, approximately 98% of them appearing once. The germline V and J ends were trimmed by 1 base and 5 bases, with 12 bases remaining between them. This CDR3 has 15 amino acids. In germline, CDR1 is SEHNR, CDR2 FQNEAQ (reference sequence). Sequencing used naive CD4+ T cells sorted from blood. Subset described: CD45RA+ positively selected. The clonotype was recovered from a man aged 25-40 years in good health. The rearrangement uses TRBV7-9 and TRBJ1-5; TRBD1 might be the D (6 bases). The CDR3 DNA reads as TGTGCCAGCAGCTTAGGAGGACAGCTCCATCAGCCCCAGCATTTT. The encoded protein is CASSLGGQLHQPQHF. Full variable domain (outside the CDR3, taken from reference TRBV7-9 and TRBJ1-5): DTGVSQNPRHKITKRGQNVTFRCDPISEHNRLYWYRQTLGQGPEFLTYFQNEAQLEKSRLLSDRFSAERPKGSFSTLEIQRTEQGDSAMYLCASSLGGQLHQPQHFGDGTRLSIL.